This T cell receptor beta chain appears in the sequencing data of a study of regulatory dendritic cells for organ transplantation. Study-wide results and limits: Memory CD8+ T cells were the most oligoclonal; naive cells were highly diverse. Mature dendritic cells appeared to drive more memory CD8+ clonal expansion than regulatory ones.

In regard to this clone: Antigen unknown.

The CDR3 has 15 amino acids. Germline CDR1 is SGHKS and CDR2 is YYEKEE (reference sequence). The V end lost 2 bases, the J end lost 4 bases, and 15 bases lay between the germline ends. Method: immunoSEQ multiplex PCR; TCRdb's copy keeps in-frame clones and lacks some. The sample shows roughly 27,000 clones, around 82% of them seen only once. This sequence joins TRBV5-5 and TRBJ1-2; D not resolved. The receptor was isolated from a human donor in good health. Material: naive CD8+ T cells from blood. The sample's subset: CD45RA+ naive T cells. The CDR3 is CASSFEGMEGYGYTF. The CDR3 DNA follows: TGTGCCAGCAGCTTTGAAGGGATGGAGGGCTATGGCTACACCTTC.